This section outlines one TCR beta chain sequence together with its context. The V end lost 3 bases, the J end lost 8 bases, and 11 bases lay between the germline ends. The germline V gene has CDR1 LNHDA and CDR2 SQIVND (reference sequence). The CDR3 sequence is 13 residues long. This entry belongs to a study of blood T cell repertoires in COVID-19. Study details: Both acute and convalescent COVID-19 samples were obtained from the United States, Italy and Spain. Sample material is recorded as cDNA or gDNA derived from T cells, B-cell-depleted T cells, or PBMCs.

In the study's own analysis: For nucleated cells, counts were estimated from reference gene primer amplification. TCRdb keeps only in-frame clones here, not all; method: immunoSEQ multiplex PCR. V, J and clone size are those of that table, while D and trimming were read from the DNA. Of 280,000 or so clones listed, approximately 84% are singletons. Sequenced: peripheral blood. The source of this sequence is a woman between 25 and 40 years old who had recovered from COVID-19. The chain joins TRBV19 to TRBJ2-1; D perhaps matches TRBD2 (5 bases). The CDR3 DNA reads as TGTGCCAGTAGTATTAACGCGAGGGATGAGCAGTTCTTC. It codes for CASSINARDEQFF.